This T cell receptor beta chain was profiled in a study of T cells in Graves' hyperthyroidism and ophthalmopathy. Study overall: Peripheral blood collection took place at initial diagnosis, before any treatment. Study-level points and caveats: Ophthalmopathy was predicted by the model a median of roughly 6 months ahead of onset.

Patients aged 18 to 65 had newly diagnosed hyperthyroidism of under 2 months' duration. Clinical symptoms, serum thyroxine and TRAb, thyroid ultrasound and orbital computed tomography together formed the diagnostic basis. This clonotype was recorded at least ten times. Antigen: not known. Using RNA transcripts as the source, TCR beta CDR3 regions were amplified. Primed by the HTBI set, a first-round RT-PCR was run on the TCR CDR3. TCRdb fed the multiplex PCR reads into MiXCR, producing one record per CDR3 protein. The table records roughly 500,000 distinct CDR3 sequences, more than 11% of them present only once. The germline CDR1 and CDR2 sequences are SGHDN and FVKESK. The CDR3 extends over 20 amino acids. Unmatched junction bases numbered 18, after V lost 1 base and J lost 8 bases.

This TCR was recovered from a woman between 25 and 40 years old with Graves' hyperthyroidism that later progressed to Graves' ophthalmopathy. The chain employs TRBV14 and TRBJ2-3; 13 positions match TRBD2. The specimen sequenced was blood. The CDR3, as DNA: TGTGCCAGCAGCCAAGGGATTTCCTGGTCGGGACTAGCGGGAAAGGGTACGCAGTATTTT. Protein: CASSQGISWSGLAGKGTQYF.